Relative to its sample, the clone carrying this T cell receptor beta chain is medium-sized. Each TRB amplification used about 220-500 ng of genomic DNA from blood. The sample belongs to a study of T and B cells in COVID-19 patients. TRB rearrangements were amplified by multiplex PCR with BIOMED2 TRB-A/B primers. TCRdb called the multiplex PCR reads again in MiXCR, with one record for every CDR3 protein. The sample shows tens of thousands of distinct CDR3 sequences, 30% of them seen only once. The CDR3 loop spans 14 amino acids. From germline, CDR1 is LNHDA and CDR2 SQIVND (reference sequence). Trimming cost V 10 bases and J 4 bases; bases outside gene matches: 10.

The J gene is TRBJ2-7, the V gene TRBV19; TRBD1 aligns across 10 bases. This TCR derives from a human donor who had recovered from COVID-19. The sequenced sample was blood. CDR3 sequence: CATTPRTGGYEQYF. DNA for the CDR3: TGTGCCACTACACCCCGGACAGGGGGTTACGAGCAGTACTTC.